These 4 T cell receptor beta chains were all obtained from the same sample, sequenced in a study of memory CD4+ T cells and cytomegalovirus serostatus. Profiled with immunoSEQ multiplex PCR; TCRdb holds only in-frame clones, not every one. The profile covers 41,000 or so clones, with 79% appearing a single time and 0.79% taken by the ten largest. The sort gate was single viable CD3+CD4+CD8-CD45RO+ cells for memory CD4+ T cells. The sample was memory CD4+ T cells from blood. Receptors originate from an adult in good health and CMV-seronegative.

The chain links TRBV7-8 to TRBJ2-3; a possible D gene is TRBD2 (5 bases). V was shortened by 7 bases and J by 0 bases, with 14 bases between the two germline ends. The V gene's germline CDR1 is SGHVS and CDR2 FQNEAQ. CDR3 size: 15 residues. CDR3 DNA sequence: TGTGCCAGCAACTCGGCCGGGGTTAGCACAGATACGCAGTATTTT. Amino acids: CASNSAGVSTDTQYF.

The V call is TRBV9, the J call TRBJ2-3, with D perhaps matching TRBD2 (6 bases). This CDR3 comprises 15 residues. The ends were cut back, 3 bases at V and 2 bases at J, with 13 bases in the middle. The germline gives CDR1 SGDLS, CDR2 YYNGEE. The CDR3 DNA reads TGTGCCAGCAGCGGAGGAGGGATAGCCACAGATACGCAGTATTTT. It is translated as CASSGGGIATDTQYF.

The chain has TRBV6-6 and TRBJ2-7; TRBD1 aligns across 8 bases. The germline CDR1 and CDR2 sequences are MNHNY and SVGAGI (reference sequence). The J segment lost 2 bases and the V segment lost 6 bases, leaving 12 bases of the junction unmatched. CDR3 length equals 16 residues. This CDR3 is CASSDEQGGVPYEQYF. CDR3 nucleotide sequence: TGTGCCAGCAGCGATGAACAGGGGGGAGTCCCCTACGAGCAGTACTTC.

The chain combines TRBV6-1 with TRBJ2-7; D not certain. This CDR3 spans 14 amino acids. V gave up 1 base and J gave up 5 bases, with 12 bases separating them. Looked up from germline, CDR1 is MNHNS and CDR2 is SASEGT. The CDR3 loop reads CASSEVQQRHEQYF. Written as DNA, the CDR3 is TGTGCCAGCAGTGAAGTTCAACAGCGACACGAGCAGTACTTC.